The 27 T cell receptor beta chains listed next were all sequenced from one sample in a study of OX40 agonist ivuxolimab in advanced cancers. Sequencing used immunoSEQ multiplex PCR; TCRdb keeps in-frame clones, though not all of them. The data show fewer than 70,000 clones, about nine tenths seen once. The material sequenced was CD4+ or CD8+ T cells sorted from blood, taken in a trial of the OX40 agonist ivuxolimab. The receptors were gathered from an adult with an advanced solid tumor such as melanoma, head and neck, liver or kidney cancer.

As DNA, the CDR3 is TGTGCCAGCACCCGGGACAGGGGGAACACCGGGGAGCTGTTTTTT. This encodes CASTRDRGNTGELFF. This chain links TRBV6-5 with TRBJ2-2; 10 nucleotides match TRBD1. This CDR3 spans 15 amino acids. Trimming at V came to 7 bases and at J to 1 base, leaving 3 bases not matched to a gene. Germline CDR1 reads MNHEY; CDR2 reads SVGAGI.

The rearrangement links TRBV2 to TRBJ1-4, with 7 nucleotides matching TRBD1. Germline assignment: CDR1 SNHLY and CDR2 FYNNEI. V was pared by 2 bases and J by 10 bases, with 7 bases of the junction left unmatched. The length of the CDR3 is 14 residues. The CDR3: CASSESRGQGKLFF. In nucleotides, the CDR3 is TGTGCCAGCAGTGAAAGTAGGGGGCAAGGAAAACTGTTTTTT.

Here the CDR3 DNA reads TGTGCCAGTAGTATAAGGGATGAGCAGTTCTTC. This gives the protein CASSIRDEQFF. This chain uses TRBV19 with TRBJ2-1, with D unclear. CDR1 is LNHDA, CDR2 SQIVND, per germline (reference sequence). The CDR3 length is 11 residues. V lost 2 bases and J lost 8, with 4 bases in between.

V and J are TRBV5-1 and TRBJ1-3; perhaps TRBD1 as D (5 bases). CDR3 size: 15 residues. The ends were cut back, 4 bases at V and 2 bases at J, with 13 bases in the middle. Germline V CDR1 and CDR2: SGHRS, YFSETQ. As DNA, the CDR3 is TGCGCCAGCAGCGAGACAGTTACCGCTGGAAACACCATATATTTT. Translated, it gives CASSETVTAGNTIYF.

The chain carries TRBV5-4 and TRBJ2-7, with TRBD1 identical over 9 bases. The V segment lost 3 bases and the J segment 3 bases; nucleotides outside the gene matches: 7. Germline CDR1 and CDR2: SGHNT and YYREEE (reference sequence). This CDR3 comprises 15 residues. CDR3 coding DNA: TGTGCCAGCAGCTCTCCGGGACAGGGACACTACGAGCAGTACTTC. Translated: CASSSPGQGHYEQYF. Based on the CDR3 plus reference TRBV5-4 and TRBJ2-7, the full variable domain is ETGVTQSPTHLIKTRGQQVTLRCSSQSGHNTVSWYQQALGQGPQFIFQYYREEENGRGNFPPRFSGLQFPNYSSELNVNALELDDSALYLCASSSPGQGHYEQYFGPGTRLTVT.

This clone was recorded only once. This chain connects TRBV18 to TRBJ1-3; D remains unclear. From germline, CDR1 is KGHSH and CDR2 LQKENI. The ends were cut back, 0 bases at V and 2 bases at J, with 5 bases in the middle. This CDR3 has 14 residues. CDR3 in DNA: TGTGCCAGCTCACCACCGACGGCTGGAAACACCATATATTTT. Its translation: CASSPPTAGNTIYF.

A note on this clone: Other DNA sequences from this sample encode an identical CDR3 as well. The rearrangement uses TRBV5-1 and TRBJ2-7; 7 nucleotides line up with TRBD1. The V gene end was trimmed by 1 base and the J gene end by 2 bases; junction bases not matched to a gene: 3. Germline values: CDR1 SGHRS, CDR2 YFSETQ. The CDR3 has 14 residues. The CDR3 nucleotides read TGCGCCAGCAGCTTGACTGGGACAGCCTACGAGCAGTACTTC. Its protein is CASSLTGTAYEQYF.

This clone has just a few counts. The chain combines TRBV19 with TRBJ1-1; no reliable D call. The V gene lost 6 bases and the J gene lost 0 bases, with 11 bases spanning the gap. The CDR3 spans 14 residues. Germline lookup yields CDR1 LNHDA and CDR2 SQIVND (reference sequence). The CDR3 spells CASSMDGVNTEAFF. The CDR3 DNA reads TGTGCCAGTAGCATGGATGGGGTGAACACTGAAGCTTTCTTT.

The genes are TRBV11-2 and TRBJ2-3; 8 nucleotides agree with TRBD2. Germline lookup yields CDR1 SGHAT and CDR2 FQNNGV. The trim removed 2 bases at V and 1 base at J, leaving 11 bases unmatched. The CDR3 has 18 amino acids. The CDR3 is CASSLRSTGLGGTDTQYF. DNA for the CDR3: TGTGCCAGCAGCTTACGAAGTACGGGACTAGGGGGCACAGATACGCAGTATTTT.

The V gene is TRBV19, the J gene TRBJ2-1; 9 bases map to TRBD1. The CDR3 has 16 residues. The V and J ends lost 5 bases and 3 bases, in that order; junction bases with no gene match: 8. Germline V gene data show CDR1 as LNHDA and CDR2 as SQIVND (reference sequence). The CDR3 DNA reads as TGTGCCAGTAGTCATCGGGGACAGGGCGTCTACAATGAGCAGTTCTTC. Its translation: CASSHRGQGVYNEQFF.

The V call is TRBV6-1, the J call TRBJ1-2; TRBD1 might be the D (6 bases). Trimming took 7 bases from V and 8 from J, leaving 14 bases between them. Per germline, CDR1 MNHNS and CDR2 SASEGT. The CDR3 is 12 residues long. In nucleotides, the CDR3 is TGTGCCAGCACCGAGGGGGGGCTAGGCTACACCTTC. It is translated as CASTEGGLGYTF.

The rearrangement links TRBV6-6 to TRBJ2-7; TRBD1 might be the D (5 bases). Trimming removed 6 bases at V and 2 bases at J, with 8 bases between. The germline V gene has CDR1 MNHNY and CDR2 SVGAGI (reference sequence). This CDR3 contains 12 residues. The CDR3 spells CASSGHTYEQYF. DNA of the CDR3: TGTGCCAGCAGCGGACATACCTACGAGCAGTACTTC.

CDR3 sequence reads: CASLNYQSTEAFF. CDR3 DNA: TGTGCCAGCCTTAACTACCAGAGCACTGAAGCTTTCTTT. This sequence joins TRBV2 and TRBJ1-1; D is ambiguous. Germline CDR1 and CDR2: SNHLY and FYNNEI. The CDR3 covers 13 residues. Trimming took off 8 bases at V and 4 bases at J, with 14 bases between the two ends.

The chain uses TRBV7-2 and TRBJ2-1; the match to TRBD2 covers 10 bases. Unmatched junction bases numbered 3, after V lost 1 base and J lost 9 bases. CDR1 is SGHTA, CDR2 FQGNSA, per germline. The CDR3 has 14 residues. CDR3 in DNA: TGTGCCAGCAGCTTAGAGAGCGGGGGGGGTGAGCAGTTCTTC. Its translation: CASSLESGGGEQFF.

The rearrangement links TRBV4-2 to TRBJ2-1; TRBD2 matches at 9 bases. The J segment lost 4 bases and the V segment lost 0 bases, leaving 4 bases of the junction unmatched. CDR3 size: 16 residues. Per germline, CDR1 LGHNA and CDR2 YNFKEQ. CDR3 region: CASSQDPSGGYNEQFF. The CDR3 bases are TGTGCCAGCAGCCAAGATCCCAGCGGGGGGTACAATGAGCAGTTCTTC.

The CDR3: CAIIPFLGGQETQYF. DNA of the CDR3: TGTGCCATCATCCCTTTTCTGGGGGGACAAGAGACCCAGTACTTC. The rearrangement joins TRBV10-3 to TRBJ2-5, with a tentative D call TRBD2 (6 bases). The germline V gene encodes CDR1 ENHRY and CDR2 SYGVKD. Between the trimmed V and J ends, which lost 7 bases and 2 bases, there was a span of 17 bases. This CDR3 comprises 15 residues.

The chain combines TRBV2 with TRBJ2-5, with D possibly TRBD2 on 5 matching bases. The CDR3 has 16 residues. Germline V lookup: CDR1 SNHLY, CDR2 FYNNEI. V lost 8 bases to trimming and J lost 3 bases, with 22 bases between them. The chain's CDR3 is CASSAGRNRPKETQYF. CDR3 in DNA: TGTGCCAGCTCTGCGGGCCGTAACCGGCCAAAAGAGACCCAGTACTTC. Full variable domain (missing parts from reference TRBV2 and TRBJ2-5): EPEVTQTPSHQVTQMGQEVILRCVPISNHLYFYWYRQILGQKVEFLVSFYNNEISEKSEIFDDQFSVERPDGSNFTLKIRSTKLEDSAMYFCASSAGRNRPKETQYFGPGTRLLVL.

The chain carries TRBV29-1 and TRBJ1-2; no reliable D call. Germline V gene lookup returns CDR1 SQVTM and CDR2 ANQGSEA. Trimming removed 5 bases at V and 1 base at J, with 11 bases between. The CDR3 has 13 amino acids. CDR3 amino acids: CSVILTVNYGYTF. The CDR3 nucleotides read TGCAGCGTTATACTGACGGTTAACTATGGCTACACCTTC. Supplemented by reference TRBV29-1 and TRBJ1-2, the full variable domain reads SAVISQKPSRDICQRGTSLTIQCQVDSQVTMMFWYRQQPGQSLTLIATANQGSEATYESGFVIDKFPISRPNLTFSTLTVSNMSPEDSSIYLCSVILTVNYGYTFGSGTRLTVV.

V is TRBV2 and J is TRBJ1-5, with D perhaps TRBD1 (5 bases). CDR3 length: 13 residues. V gave up 1 base and J gave up 9 bases, with 10 bases separating them. Germline values: CDR1 SNHLY, CDR2 FYNNEI. The DNA for the CDR3 is TGTGCCAGCAGTGAAGGAGGGGTGGGGCCCCAGCATTTT. This encodes CASSEGGVGPQHF.

V is TRBV4-1 and J is TRBJ2-1; 7 bases match TRBD1. Germline CDR1 reads MGHRA; CDR2 reads YSYEKL. The CDR3 consists of 14 residues. The J segment lost 11 bases and the V segment lost 7 bases, leaving 14 bases of the junction unmatched. CDR3 loop: CASTSGTATRKQFF. CDR3 DNA sequence: TGCGCCAGCACCTCAGGGACAGCGACAAGGAAGCAGTTCTTC.

This clone was recorded a few times. The CDR3 is CASSPGQGRNIQYF. The CDR3 DNA follows: TGCGCCAGCAGCCCGGGACAGGGGAGAAACATTCAGTACTTC. The V and J genes are TRBV5-1 and TRBJ2-4; 10 positions agree with TRBD1. CDR3 length: 14 amino acids. Trimming removed 4 bases from V and 6 bases from J; junction bases left unmatched: 4. Germline loops: CDR1 SGHRS, CDR2 YFSETQ.

This clone was recorded once. V usage is TRBV4-2 and J usage is TRBJ1-5; a weak D match, TRBD1 (6 bases). This CDR3 has 15 amino acids. Germline CDR1 reads LGHNA; CDR2 reads YNFKEQ. V lost 1 base, J lost 3 bases, and 10 bases lay in between. DNA of the CDR3: TGTGCCAGCAGCCAAGTTCCGGGGGCCAATCAGCCCCAGCATTTT. Translation gives CASSQVPGANQPQHF.

The chain combines TRBV11-2 with TRBJ2-3, with D hard to call. The CDR3 is made up of 13 amino acids. Per germline, CDR1 SGHAT and CDR2 FQNNGV. With 5 bases removed from V and 1 base from J, the gap between germline ends came to 7 bases. CDR3 sequence (DNA): TGTGCCAGCAGCGGGCAGCGCACAGATACGCAGTATTTT. Protein sequence: CASSGQRTDTQYF.

The V gene is TRBV9, the J gene TRBJ2-5, with TRBD2 matching 11 bases. V gave up 0 bases and J gave up 5 bases; unmatched junction bases: 9. The CDR3 has 17 amino acids. CDR1 is SGDLS and CDR2 is YYNGEE in the germline V gene. CDR3 coding DNA: TGTGCCAGCAGCGTAGGCAGTACTAGCGGGGGAGTGGAGACCCAGTACTTC. It encodes CASSVGSTSGGVETQYF.

The rearrangement joins TRBV27 to TRBJ1-3, with 7 bases aligning to TRBD1. The CDR3 is 15 residues long. Germline V lookup: CDR1 MNHEY, CDR2 SMNVEV (reference sequence). The junction had 2 bases not matched to a gene; V was cut back by 0 bases and J by 3 bases. This CDR3 reads CASSLSNRGGNTIYF. The CDR3, as DNA: TGTGCCAGCAGTTTATCCAACAGGGGTGGAAACACCATATATTTT.

This chain joins TRBV7-2 and TRBJ2-5; D is undetermined. This CDR3 has 14 residues. V was clipped by 5 bases and J by 2 bases, with 12 bases between them. Germline CDR1 and CDR2: SGHTA and FQGNSA. The CDR3 sequence is CASSPPPQQETQYF. CDR3 coding DNA: TGTGCCAGCAGCCCCCCGCCGCAGCAAGAGACCCAGTACTTC.

V usage is TRBV30 and J usage is TRBJ2-1; 8 bases agree with TRBD1. This CDR3 is 13 amino acids long. Germline CDR1 and CDR2: GTSNPN and SVGIG (reference sequence). With V trimmed by 4 bases and J by 4 bases, 3 bases remained unmatched. The DNA for the CDR3 is TGTGCCTGGAACCGGGACAGGTACAATGAGCAGTTCTTC. The encoded protein is CAWNRDRYNEQFF. Based on the CDR3 plus reference TRBV30 and TRBJ2-1, the full variable domain is SQTIHQWPATLVQPVGSPLSLECTVEGTSNPNLYWYRQAAGRGLQLLFYSVGIGQISSEVPQNLSASRPQDRQFILSSKKLLLSDSGFYLCAWNRDRYNEQFFGPGTRLTVL.